The next 15 T cell receptor beta chains were all read from a single sample in a study of T cell repertoires in cytomegalovirus infection. TCRdb re-called the reads with MiXCR, one entry per CDR3 protein. The data contain 200,000 to 300,000 distinct CDR3 sequences, 9.1% of them singletons. The specimen was PBMCs. The receptor source for this set is a human donor in good health (CMV status not recorded). Some clones in this sample may be carry-over from other donors' samples.

This clonotype has ten or more counts. This chain connects TRBV20-1 to TRBJ2-1, with 15 bases lining up with TRBD2. V shed 6 bases, J shed 2 bases, and the junction held 5 bases outside the gene matches. This CDR3 has 16 residues. Per the germline V gene, CDR1 is DFQATT and CDR2 is SNEGSKA (reference sequence). The CDR3 DNA reads TGCAGTGCCGGGACTAGCGGGGGGTATACCTACAATGAGCAGTTCTTC. Protein: CSAGTSGGYTYNEQFF.

This clonotype was found many times. CDR3 in DNA: TGTGCCAGCAGCTTAGTAGGCAGCCCCGGGGAAGCTTTCTTT. Protein product: CASSLVGSPGEAFF. This chain links TRBV7-2 with TRBJ1-1; D gene unclear. Trimming shortened V by 1 base and J by 8 bases, and 14 bases separated the two germline ends. Germline CDR1 reads SGHTA; CDR2 reads FQGNSA. This CDR3 has 14 residues.

This clonotype was recorded many times. The chain carries TRBV24-1 and TRBJ2-7; D may be TRBD1 or TRBD2 (6 bases each). V shed 3 bases and J shed 7 bases, with 12 bases lying between them. The CDR3 spans 13 residues. Germline lookup yields CDR1 KGHDR and CDR2 SFDVKD. The CDR3 loop reads CATSDPQGREQYF. The CDR3 nucleotides read TGTGCCACCAGTGATCCTCAGGGGAGGGAGCAGTACTTC.

At least ten counts were recorded for this clonotype. The genes are TRBV7-2 and TRBJ2-7, with unresolved D. The CDR3 runs to 14 residues. The V end lost 1 base, the J end lost 2 bases, and 9 bases lay between the germline ends. The germline CDR1 and CDR2 sequences are SGHTA and FQGNSA. CDR3 nucleotide sequence: TGTGCCAGCAGCTTAGACCACGGACCCTACGAGCAGTACTTC. Its translation is CASSLDHGPYEQYF.

This clonotype was observed at least ten times. V usage is TRBV12-3 or TRBV12-4 and J usage is TRBJ2-1, with 9 bases matching TRBD1. The ends lost 6 bases at V and 7 bases at J; junction bases unmatched: 19. CDR3 length: 18 residues. The CDR3 is CASRSWRMGQGGHNEQFF. Written as DNA, the CDR3 is TGTGCCAGCAGATCCTGGCGCATGGGACAGGGTGGCCATAATGAGCAGTTCTTC.

This clonotype was observed many times. The rearrangement joins TRBV19 to TRBJ2-5; a weak D match, TRBD2 (5 bases). Looked up from germline, CDR1 is LNHDA and CDR2 is SQIVND (reference sequence). The CDR3 has 16 residues. The V end was cut by 7 bases, the J end by 1 base, with 19 bases between. CDR3 in amino acids: CASTGRQAGLQETQYF. The CDR3 nucleotides are TGTGCCAGTACCGGACGGCAGGCGGGCCTCCAAGAGACCCAGTACTTC.

The genes are TRBV19 and TRBJ2-4, with 16 bases matching TRBD2. The CDR3 spans 18 residues. Germline lookup yields CDR1 LNHDA and CDR2 SQIVND (reference sequence). The trim removed 7 bases at V and 1 base at J, leaving 7 bases unmatched. In DNA, the CDR3 is TGTGCCAGTACCTCCGGGACTAGCGGGAGGGACGCCAAAAACATTCAGTACTTC. Translating it yields CASTSGTSGRDAKNIQYF.

This clonotype was counted at least ten times. The V call is TRBV7-2, the J call TRBJ2-5; the match to TRBD2 covers 8 bases. Per germline, CDR1 SGHTA and CDR2 FQGNSA. Trimming removed 3 bases from V and 5 bases from J; junction bases left unmatched: 5. The CDR3 runs to 14 residues. The CDR3 coding sequence is TGTGCCAGCAGCTTCTGGCGGGGGGACGAGACCCAGTACTTC. It codes for CASSFWRGDETQYF.

This clonotype showed up many times. V and J are TRBV7-2 and TRBJ1-2; no clear D gene. Trimming cost V 5 bases and J 0 bases, with 7 bases left between them. Germline CDR1 SGHTA, CDR2 FQGNSA. This CDR3 is built from 13 residues. DNA for the CDR3: TGTGCCAGCAGCCCCGGGACTAACTATGGCTACACCTTC. Translation gives CASSPGTNYGYTF. Full variable domain (outside the CDR3, taken from reference TRBV7-2 and TRBJ1-2): GAGVSQSPSNKVTEKGKDVELRCDPISGHTALYWYRQSLGQGLEFLIYFQGNSAPDKSGLPSDRFSAERTGGSVSTLTIQRTQQEDSAVYLCASSPGTNYGYTFGSGTRLTVV.

V gene TRBV5-1 combines with J gene TRBJ2-3; TRBD1 aligns across 7 bases. Germline CDR1 and CDR2: SGHRS and YFSETQ. The CDR3 sequence is 13 residues long. Trimming at V came to 7 bases and at J to 0 bases, leaving 2 bases not matched to a gene. CDR3 protein: CASQGVSTDTQYF. CDR3 DNA sequence: TGCGCCAGCCAGGGGGTGAGCACAGATACGCAGTATTTT.

This clonotype came up a few times. The V gene is TRBV29-1, the J gene TRBJ1-1, with D possibly matching TRBD1 (6 bases). The CDR3 spans 11 residues. CDR1 is SQVTM, CDR2 ANQGSEA, per germline. The germline V and J ends were trimmed by 5 bases and 5 bases, with 9 bases remaining between them. CDR3 protein: CSVLRGTEAFF. DNA of the CDR3: TGCAGCGTTCTCAGGGGTACTGAAGCTTTCTTT.

This clonotype was counted at least ten times. The chain is built from TRBV7-2 and TRBJ1-1; 7 bases fit TRBD1. This CDR3 comprises 14 residues. Losses at the gene ends were 1 base for V and 7 bases for J; bases not matched to a gene: 6. Looked up from germline, CDR1 is SGHTA and CDR2 is FQGNSA. The CDR3 nucleotides are TGTGCCAGCAGCTTAGGGGGAGGGGGCGTTGAAGCTTTCTTT. Protein product: CASSLGGGGVEAFF.

The table lists this clonotype with many counts. The genes are TRBV7-2 and TRBJ2-1, with TRBD1 as a possible D gene (6 bases). Germline lookup yields CDR1 SGHTA and CDR2 FQGNSA. The CDR3 is 15 amino acids. With 2 bases removed from V and 7 bases from J, the gap between germline ends came to 15 bases. The CDR3 coding sequence is TGTGCCAGCAGCTTACGCTGGGGGCTGGAGAATGAGCAGTTCTTC. Its translation is CASSLRWGLENEQFF.

This chain connects TRBV20-1 to TRBJ2-5, with 8 bases aligning to TRBD2. Unmatched junction bases numbered 8, after V lost 0 bases and J lost 2 bases. This CDR3 has 16 amino acids. CDR1 is DFQATT and CDR2 is SNEGSKA in the germline V gene (reference sequence). The CDR3 loop reads CSARDPFRGGQETQYF. The CDR3, as DNA: TGCAGTGCTAGAGATCCCTTCCGGGGGGGACAAGAGACCCAGTACTTC.

This clonotype came up many times. The V call is TRBV20-1, the J call TRBJ1-1, with 8 nucleotides matching TRBD1. In germline, CDR1 is DFQATT, CDR2 SNEGSKA (reference sequence). The trim removed 0 bases at V and 2 bases at J, leaving 5 bases unmatched. The CDR3 loop spans 15 amino acids. The CDR3 region is CSARDPGQGNTEAFF. CDR3 DNA: TGCAGTGCTAGAGACCCCGGACAGGGTAACACTGAAGCTTTCTTT.